The rows below give T cell receptor beta chains drawn from one sample of a study of shared clonotypes between healthy human individuals. The protocol was immunoSEQ multiplex PCR, while the TCRdb copy is restricted to in-frame clones and leaves out a portion. The repertoire consists of 2,500,000 or so clones, with around nine tenths occurring once and the leading ten covering 0.13% to 0.15%. The sequenced material came from naive CD4+ T cells sorted from blood. These TCRs come from a man between 18 and 29 years old in good health. The CDR3 runs from the conserved cysteine through the conserved F or W. D genes are given only for firm matches.

d_call	v_call	j_call	cdr3_aa
.	TRBV28	TRBJ1-1	CAAWAQTNTEAFF
.	TRBV5-1	TRBJ2-1	CASSSNPLSSYNEQFF
TRBD1	TRBV5-1	TRBJ2-4	CASSLQGGLAKNIQYF
.	TRBV15	TRBJ2-2	CATSRDPPVPNTGELFF
TRBD2	TRBV11-1	TRBJ2-1	CASSSTGTNTNEQFF
.	TRBV18	TRBJ2-1	CASSPPGSDEQFF
TRBD2	TRBV6-5	TRBJ2-1	CASRPTNIAGRQFF
.	TRBV5-4	TRBJ1-4	CASSLTVSEKLFF
TRBD1	TRBV10-3	TRBJ2-7	CAISESGGYDEQYF
.	TRBV29-1	TRBJ2-3	CSVGFLGTDTQYF
.	TRBV11-2	TRBJ2-1	CASSLGGRAGNEQFF
.	TRBV6-5	TRBJ2-2	CASSSRNTGELFF
.	TRBV25-1	TRBJ2-7	CASSAKGPGRYEQYF
.	TRBV6-1	TRBJ2-1	CASSEGQTKGPNEQFF
.	TRBV7-2	TRBJ1-1	CASSLRRNTEAFF
TRBD2	TRBV2	TRBJ2-7	CASSDLGIWTSGREIVEQYF
TRBD1	TRBV2	TRBJ1-6	CASSEVGTANSPLHF
.	TRBV5-6	TRBJ1-2	CASSGGHLYYGYTF
.	TRBV5-6	TRBJ2-1	CASSLRNEQFF
TRBD1	TRBV5-1	TRBJ1-1	CASSFGQDGTEAFF
TRBD1	TRBV13	TRBJ1-3	CASITTGVLSGNTIYF
.	TRBV2	TRBJ2-5	CASSLGAQTQYF
TRBD1	TRBV29-1	TRBJ1-1	CSVEWTGGGTEAFF
.	TRBV12-5	TRBJ2-7	CASARGGGSYEQYF
.	TRBV5-1	TRBJ2-1	CASSSGGPSRNEQFF
TRBD2	TRBV5-1	TRBJ2-1	CASSPGTSGGREQFF